Listed here is a single T cell receptor beta chain. Its cognate antigen is unknown. These data originate in a study of CXCR3-negative and CXCR3-positive naive CD8 T cells. Findings and caveats of the study: Naive CXCR3-positive and CXCR3-negative cells shared similar TRBV-TRBJ usage, unlike memory cells. Fresh PBMCs went into most assays, and CXCR3 expression partly declined after cryopreservation. Higher TRB CDR3 hydrophobicity marked CXCR3-positive naive cells relative to CXCR3-negative naive cells. Sequencing showed both naive subsets with comparably high diversity, and memory CD8+ cells much lower.

CD45RO-CCR7+CD27+CD95- was the phenotype of naive CD8+ T cells. It was by 5' RACE with UMI labels that the TRB cDNA libraries were prepared. One entry per CDR3 protein, without DNA, is what TCRdb gives after re-calling the 5' RACE reads. Its clone listing holds 2,500 to 3,500 distinct CDR3 sequences. This CDR3 is 15 amino acids long. In germline, CDR1 is MNHEY, CDR2 SVGEGT. This clonotype originated in a human donor in good health. Some clones in this sample may be carry-over from other donors' samples. The chain carries TRBV6-2 or TRBV6-3 and TRBJ2-1; TCRdb outputs TRBD2, but without DNA this stays unchecked. Sequences were obtained from naive CXCR3+ CD8+ T cells from blood. The subset: CD45RO-CCR7+CD27+CD95- naive CD8+ T cells expressing CXCR3 (TNR3+). The CDR3 protein is CASSKLADSYNEQFF.